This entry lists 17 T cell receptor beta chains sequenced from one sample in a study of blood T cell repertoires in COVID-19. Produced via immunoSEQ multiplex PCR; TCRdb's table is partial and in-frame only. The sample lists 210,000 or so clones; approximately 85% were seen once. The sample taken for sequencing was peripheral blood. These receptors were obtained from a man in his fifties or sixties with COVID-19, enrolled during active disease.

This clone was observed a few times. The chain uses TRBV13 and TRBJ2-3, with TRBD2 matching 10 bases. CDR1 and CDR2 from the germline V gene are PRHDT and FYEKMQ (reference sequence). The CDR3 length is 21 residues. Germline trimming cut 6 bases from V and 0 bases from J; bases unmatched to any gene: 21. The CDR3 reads CASRTHSPGLAGAPSTDTQYF. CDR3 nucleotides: TGTGCCAGCAGGACCCACAGTCCGGGGCTAGCGGGGGCCCCTAGCACAGATACGCAGTATTTT.

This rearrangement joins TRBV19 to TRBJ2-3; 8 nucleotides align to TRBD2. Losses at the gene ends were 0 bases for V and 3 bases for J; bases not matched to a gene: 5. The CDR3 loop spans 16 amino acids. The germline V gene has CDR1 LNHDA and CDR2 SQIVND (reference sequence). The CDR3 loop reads CASSIDSPGGTDTQYF. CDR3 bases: TGTGCCAGTAGTATAGATTCCCCGGGGGGGACAGATACGCAGTATTTT. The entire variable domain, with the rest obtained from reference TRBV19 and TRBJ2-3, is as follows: DGGITQSPKYLFRKEGQNVTLSCEQNLNHDAMYWYRQDPGQGLRLIYYSQIVNDFQKGDIAEGYSVSREKKESFPLTVTSAQKNPTAFYLCASSIDSPGGTDTQYFGPGTRLTVL.

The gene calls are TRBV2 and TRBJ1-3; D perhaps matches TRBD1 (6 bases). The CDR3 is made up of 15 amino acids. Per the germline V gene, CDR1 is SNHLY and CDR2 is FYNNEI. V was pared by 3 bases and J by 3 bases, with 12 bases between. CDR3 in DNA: TGTGCCAGCAGTGAGGGCTCACAGGGTGGAAACACCATATATTTT. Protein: CASSEGSQGGNTIYF. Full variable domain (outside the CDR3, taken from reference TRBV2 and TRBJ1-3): EPEVTQTPSHQVTQMGQEVILRCVPISNHLYFYWYRQILGQKVEFLVSFYNNEISEKSEIFDDQFSVERPDGSNFTLKIRSTKLEDSAMYFCASSEGSQGGNTIYFGEGSWLTVV.

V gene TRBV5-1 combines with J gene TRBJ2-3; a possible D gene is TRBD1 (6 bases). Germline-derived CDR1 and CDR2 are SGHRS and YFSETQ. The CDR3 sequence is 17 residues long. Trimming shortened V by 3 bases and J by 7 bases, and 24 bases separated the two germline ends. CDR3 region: CASSSSNRAIRGNTQYF. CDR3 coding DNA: TGCGCCAGCAGCTCGTCAAACAGGGCGATAAGAGGGAATACGCAGTATTTT.

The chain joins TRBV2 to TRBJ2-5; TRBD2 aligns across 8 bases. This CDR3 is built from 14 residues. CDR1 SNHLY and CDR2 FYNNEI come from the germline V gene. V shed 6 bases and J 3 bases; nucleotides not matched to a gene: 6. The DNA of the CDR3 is TGTGCCAGCAGCGAACTAGCGGCTAAAGAGACCCAGTACTTC. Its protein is CASSELAAKETQYF.

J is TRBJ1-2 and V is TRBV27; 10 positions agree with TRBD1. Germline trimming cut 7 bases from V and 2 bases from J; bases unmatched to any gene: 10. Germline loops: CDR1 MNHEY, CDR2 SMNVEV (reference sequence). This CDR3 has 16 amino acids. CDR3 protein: CASTFSGTGANYGYTF. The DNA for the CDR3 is TGTGCCAGCACCTTTTCCGGGACAGGGGCCAACTATGGCTACACCTTC.

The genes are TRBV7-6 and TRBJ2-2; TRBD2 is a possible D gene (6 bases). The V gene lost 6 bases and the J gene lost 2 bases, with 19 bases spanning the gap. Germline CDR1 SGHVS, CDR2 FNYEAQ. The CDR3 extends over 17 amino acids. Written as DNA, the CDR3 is TGTGCCAGCAGTCTAAATGTGGGGGGTGATAACACCGGGGAGCTGTTTTTT. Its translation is CASSLNVGGDNTGELFF.

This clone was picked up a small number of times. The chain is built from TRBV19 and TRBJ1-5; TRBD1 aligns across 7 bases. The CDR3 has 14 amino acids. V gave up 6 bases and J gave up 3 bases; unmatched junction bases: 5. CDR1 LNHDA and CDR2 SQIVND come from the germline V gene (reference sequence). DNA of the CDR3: TGTGCCAGTAGGTCGGGACAGATCAATCAGCCCCAGCATTTT. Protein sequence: CASRSGQINQPQHF.

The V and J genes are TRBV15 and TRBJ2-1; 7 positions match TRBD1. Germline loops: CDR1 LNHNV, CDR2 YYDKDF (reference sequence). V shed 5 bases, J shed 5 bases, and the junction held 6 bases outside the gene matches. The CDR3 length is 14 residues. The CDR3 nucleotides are TGTGCCACCAGCTTCACAGGGGTAGACAATGAGCAGTTCTTC. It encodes CATSFTGVDNEQFF.

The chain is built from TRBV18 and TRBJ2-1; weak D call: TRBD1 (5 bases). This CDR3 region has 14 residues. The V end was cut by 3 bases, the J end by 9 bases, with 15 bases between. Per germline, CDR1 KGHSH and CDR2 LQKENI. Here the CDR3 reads CASSPGRAQGEQFF. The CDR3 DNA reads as TGTGCCAGCTCACCCGGACGGGCCCAGGGTGAGCAGTTCTTC.

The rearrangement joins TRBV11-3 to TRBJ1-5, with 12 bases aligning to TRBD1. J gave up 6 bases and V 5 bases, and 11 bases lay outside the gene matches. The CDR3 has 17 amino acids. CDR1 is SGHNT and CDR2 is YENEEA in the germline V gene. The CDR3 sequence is CASSLSSGTGGRQPQHF. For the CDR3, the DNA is TGTGCCAGCAGCCTCTCCTCCGGGACAGGGGGCCGTCAGCCCCAGCATTTT.

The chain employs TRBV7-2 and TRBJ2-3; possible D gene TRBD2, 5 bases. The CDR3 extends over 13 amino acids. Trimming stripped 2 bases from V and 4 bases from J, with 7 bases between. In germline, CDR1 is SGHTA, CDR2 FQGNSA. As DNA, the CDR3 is TGTGCCAGCAGCTTATTCGGGGCAGATACGCAGTATTTT. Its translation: CASSLFGADTQYF.

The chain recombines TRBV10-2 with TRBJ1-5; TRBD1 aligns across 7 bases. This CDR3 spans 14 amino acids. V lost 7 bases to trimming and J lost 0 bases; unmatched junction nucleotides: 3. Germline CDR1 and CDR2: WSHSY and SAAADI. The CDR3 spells CASMGTASNQPQHF. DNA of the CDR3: TGCGCCAGCATGGGGACAGCTAGCAATCAGCCCCAGCATTTT.

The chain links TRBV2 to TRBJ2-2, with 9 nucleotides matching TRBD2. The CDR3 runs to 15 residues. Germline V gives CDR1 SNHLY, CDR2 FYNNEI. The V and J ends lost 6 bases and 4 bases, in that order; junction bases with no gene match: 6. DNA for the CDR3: TGTGCCAGCAGAGCTAGCGGGGTGATCACCGGGGAGCTGTTTTTT. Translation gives CASRASGVITGELFF.

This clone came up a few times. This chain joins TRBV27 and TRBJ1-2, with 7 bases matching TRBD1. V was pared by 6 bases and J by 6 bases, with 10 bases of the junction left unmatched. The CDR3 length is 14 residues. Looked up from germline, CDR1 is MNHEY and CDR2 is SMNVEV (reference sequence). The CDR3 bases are TGTGCCAGCAGCCAAAGAGCGACAGGGCATGGCTACACCTTC. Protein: CASSQRATGHGYTF.

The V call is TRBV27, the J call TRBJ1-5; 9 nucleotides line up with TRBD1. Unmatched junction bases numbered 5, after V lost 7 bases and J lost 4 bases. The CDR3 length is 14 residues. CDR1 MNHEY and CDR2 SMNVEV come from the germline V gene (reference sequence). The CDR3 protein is CASKPGQGNQPQHF. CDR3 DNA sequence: TGTGCCAGCAAACCGGGACAGGGAAATCAGCCCCAGCATTTT.

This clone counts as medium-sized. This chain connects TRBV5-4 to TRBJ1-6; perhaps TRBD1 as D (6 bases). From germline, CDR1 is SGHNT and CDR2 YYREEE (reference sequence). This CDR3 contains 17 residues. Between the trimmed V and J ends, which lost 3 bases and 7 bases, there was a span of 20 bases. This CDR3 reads CASSYASGGGRNSPLHF. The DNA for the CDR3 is TGTGCCAGCAGCTACGCCTCGGGGGGGGGCCGGAATTCACCCCTCCACTTT.